A single sample gave rise to the 18 T cell receptor beta chains below, sequenced in a study of CD4+ T cells in melanoma. Profiling relied on immunoSEQ multiplex PCR, and the TCRdb table lists in-frame clones only, not all of them. The sample consists of 9,900 or so clones, roughly three quarters of them appearing once. Sequenced sample: peripheral blood. Receptors originate from a human donor with melanoma.

This clone came up a few times. The rearrangement uses TRBV6-1 and TRBJ1-6; possible D gene TRBD1, 6 bases. Trimming shortened V by 6 bases and J by 5 bases, and 14 bases separated the two germline ends. The CDR3 covers 15 residues. CDR1 and CDR2 (germline): MNHNS, SASEGT. The DNA of the CDR3 is TGTGCCAGCAGCCCAACAGGGTGGAATAATTCACCCCTCCACTTT. Its protein product is CASSPTGWNNSPLHF.

J is TRBJ2-7 and V is TRBV27; D could derive from TRBD1 or TRBD2 (5 bases each). Trimming took 4 bases from V and 5 from J, leaving 12 bases between them. The CDR3 is made up of 13 amino acids. CDR1 and CDR2 (germline): MNHEY, SMNVEV (reference sequence). The CDR3 protein is CASSSTRDHEQYF. The CDR3 DNA reads as TGTGCCAGCAGTTCGACCAGGGACCACGAGCAGTACTTC.

This sequence joins TRBV18 and TRBJ1-1; D call uncertain. Germline V gene lookup returns CDR1 KGHSH and CDR2 LQKENI. The CDR3 runs 12 residues. V shed 4 bases and J shed 8 bases, with 11 bases lying between them. The CDR3 nucleotides are TGTGCCAGCTCACTTTACGCAGCGGAAGCTTTCTTT. It translates to CASSLYAAEAFF.

This chain uses TRBV25-1 with TRBJ2-3; the match to TRBD1 covers 8 bases. The CDR3 length is 14 residues. Trimming took 3 bases from V and 2 from J; bases not matched to a gene: 1. Germline V CDR1 and CDR2: MGHDK, SYGVNS. The CDR3 here is CASSEDRVTDTQYF. CDR3 bases: TGTGCCAGCAGTGAGGACAGGGTCACAGATACGCAGTATTTT.

This chain uses TRBV30 with TRBJ1-5; D gene uncertain. Germline loops: CDR1 GTSNPN, CDR2 SVGIG (reference sequence). Trimming took off 2 bases at V and 0 bases at J, with 8 bases between the two ends. The length of the CDR3 is 14 residues. CDR3 bases: TGTGCCTGGAGTCCGAGCTATAGCAATCAGCCCCAGCATTTT. Its protein is CAWSPSYSNQPQHF.

The genes are TRBV6-5 and TRBJ2-5; a possible D gene is TRBD2 (5 bases). The J call is doubtful: the DNA matches TRBJ2-7 better. The CDR3 sequence is 13 residues long. Germline values: CDR1 MNHEY, CDR2 SVGAGI. The chain's CDR3 is CASSLTTSYEQYF. In DNA, the CDR3 is TGTGCCAGCAGTCTGACTACCTCCTACGAGCAGTACTTC.

The rearrangement joins TRBV7-2 to TRBJ2-1; D may be TRBD1 (7 bases). Trimming pared 2 bases from V and 7 bases from J, leaving 18 bases between. The germline CDR1 and CDR2 sequences are SGHTA and FQGNSA. The CDR3 has 16 amino acids. The CDR3 sequence is CASSLQTGRRLNEQFF. As DNA, the CDR3 is TGTGCCAGCAGCTTACAGACAGGGAGGAGACTAAATGAGCAGTTCTTC.

The J gene is TRBJ2-3, the V gene TRBV18, with D tentatively TRBD2 (7 bases). This CDR3 is 16 amino acids long. Germline loops: CDR1 KGHSH, CDR2 LQKENI. The V end lost 3 bases, the J end lost 1 base, and 14 bases lay between the germline ends. The CDR3 nucleotides are TGTGCCAGCTCACCCCCGGCGGGGGCTCGCACAGATACGCAGTATTTT. This sequence encodes CASSPPAGARTDTQYF.

This sequence joins TRBV4-2 and TRBJ2-2; D ambiguous. There are 14 residues in the CDR3. Germline-derived CDR1 and CDR2 are LGHNA and YNFKEQ. Trimming removed 1 base from V and 4 bases from J, with 7 bases in between. The CDR3 protein is CASSQVLSTGELFF. The CDR3 DNA is TGTGCCAGCAGCCAAGTTCTGTCCACCGGGGAGCTGTTTTTT.

This chain joins TRBV2 and TRBJ1-5, with 9 nucleotides matching TRBD1. Trimming took 8 bases from V and 1 from J; bases not matched to a gene: 3. From germline, CDR1 is SNHLY and CDR2 FYNNEI. The CDR3 totals 14 residues. CDR3 protein: CASRGTGSNQPQHF. In DNA, the CDR3 is TGTGCCAGCCGGGGGACAGGGAGCAATCAGCCCCAGCATTTT. The full variable domain, in which reference TRBV2 and TRBJ1-5 provide the parts outside the CDR3, is EPEVTQTPSHQVTQMGQEVILRCVPISNHLYFYWYRQILGQKVEFLVSFYNNEISEKSEIFDDQFSVERPDGSNFTLKIRSTKLEDSAMYFCASRGTGSNQPQHFGDGTRLSIL.

Only a few counts were recorded for this clone. This sequence joins TRBV19 and TRBJ2-7, with a weak D call TRBD2 (7 bases). V lost 10 bases, J lost 6 bases, and 19 bases lay in between. Germline values: CDR1 LNHDA, CDR2 SQIVND (reference sequence). The CDR3 is 13 residues long. CDR3: CATRGGASGEQYF. CDR3 nucleotides: TGTGCCACAAGAGGGGGGGCCTCCGGCGAGCAGTACTTC.

The chain couples TRBV15 to TRBJ1-5; D unclear. The CDR3 length is 14 residues. V was cut by 0 bases and J by 3 bases, with 6 bases left in between. CDR1 LNHNV and CDR2 YYDKDF come from the germline V gene (reference sequence). This CDR3 reads CATSRERNNQPQHF. CDR3 coding DNA: TGTGCCACCAGCAGAGAACGGAACAATCAGCCCCAGCATTTT. Full variable domain (remainder filled in from reference TRBV15 and TRBJ1-5): DAMVIQNPRYQVTQFGKPVTLSCSQTLNHNVMYWYQQKSSQAPKLLFHYYDKDFNNEADTPDNFQSRRPNTSFCFLDIRSPGLGDTAMYLCATSRERNNQPQHFGDGTRLSIL.

This clone has a handful of counts. The V gene is TRBV7-2, the J gene TRBJ1-1; D is unresolved. In germline, CDR1 is SGHTA, CDR2 FQGNSA. V gave up 0 bases and J gave up 0 bases, with 8 bases separating them. CDR3 length equals 15 residues. The DNA for the CDR3 is TGTGCCAGCAGCTTAGCGGGTCCCATGAACACTGAAGCTTTCTTT. Its protein product is CASSLAGPMNTEAFF.

This clone is medium-sized. The rearrangement links TRBV5-1 to TRBJ1-2, with TRBD1 as a possible D gene (6 bases). The germline V gene has CDR1 SGHRS and CDR2 YFSETQ. This CDR3 has 13 residues. V dropped 1 base and J dropped 6 bases, with 10 bases sitting between them. The CDR3, as DNA: TGCGCCAGCAGCTTGACCGAGGGGGATGGCTACACCTTC. The encoded protein is CASSLTEGDGYTF.

This clone has a handful of counts. The V gene is TRBV29-1, the J gene TRBJ1-1, with D tentatively TRBD1 (6 bases). CDR1 is SQVTM, CDR2 ANQGSEA, per germline. Trimming stripped 5 bases from V and 2 bases from J, with 27 bases between. CDR3 length: 18 residues. Here the CDR3 DNA reads TGCAGCGTTTCGGGTTCCCCGGGACGTCTAGGGGGAAACACTGAAGCTTTCTTT. Translation gives CSVSGSPGRLGGNTEAFF.

This chain links TRBV5-6 with TRBJ2-1, with D possibly called TRBD1 or TRBD2 (5 bases each). Germline V CDR1 and CDR2: SGHDT, YYEEEE. Trimming removed 0 bases from V and 3 bases from J, with 10 bases in between. The CDR3 is made up of 15 amino acids. The chain's CDR3 is CASSLVGRNYNEQFF. As DNA, the CDR3 is TGTGCCAGCAGCTTGGTGGGACGGAACTACAATGAGCAGTTCTTC.

This sequence joins TRBV29-1 and TRBJ2-1, with D possibly TRBD1 on 5 matching bases. Per germline, CDR1 SQVTM and CDR2 ANQGSEA. The CDR3 consists of 14 residues. V was cut by 8 bases and J by 2 bases, with 16 bases left in between. The CDR3 is CSPSILDTYNEQFF. CDR3 coding DNA: TGCAGCCCGAGCATTTTGGACACCTACAATGAGCAGTTCTTC.

The chain carries TRBV4-2 and TRBJ1-1; D is ambiguous. The CDR3 is 12 amino acids. Germline loops: CDR1 LGHNA, CDR2 YNFKEQ. V shed 5 bases and J shed 1 base, with 5 bases lying between them. CDR3 region: CASSFSNTEAFF. For the CDR3, the DNA is TGTGCCAGCAGCTTCTCGAACACTGAAGCTTTCTTT.